This entry lists 10 T cell receptor beta chains sequenced from one sample in a study of shared clonotypes between healthy human individuals. The repertoire was sequenced with immunoSEQ multiplex PCR; TCRdb's copy has only in-frame clones and lacks some. Counted here are hundreds of thousands of clones, about 96% occurring once; the ten biggest clones make up less than 0.06%. The sequenced sample was naive CD4+ T cells sorted from blood. Subset noted: CD45RA+ positively selected. Receptors originate from a woman aged 25-40 years in good health.

The chain combines TRBV6-5 with TRBJ1-5; a possible D gene is TRBD1 (5 bases). Per germline, CDR1 MNHEY and CDR2 SVGAGI. V was pared by 6 bases and J by 2 bases, with 14 bases between. CDR3 size: 15 residues. The CDR3 nucleotides are TGTGCCAGCAGATCCACCGGGACCCGCAATCAGCCCCAGCATTTT. The encoded protein is CASRSTGTRNQPQHF.

The chain combines TRBV5-1 with TRBJ1-2; the match to TRBD1 covers 10 bases. The CDR3 covers 14 residues. J gave up 4 bases and V 4 bases, and 4 bases lay outside the gene matches. The germline gives CDR1 SGHRS, CDR2 YFSETQ. The CDR3 sequence is CASSPRTGGYGYTF. CDR3 coding DNA: TGCGCCAGCAGCCCTCGGACAGGGGGCTATGGCTACACCTTC. Complete variable domain (other parts from reference TRBV5-1 and TRBJ1-2): KAGVTQTPRYLIKTRGQQVTLSCSPISGHRSVSWYQQTPGQGLQFLFEYFSETQRNKGNFPGRFSGRQFSNSRSEMNVSTLELGDSALYLCASSPRTGGYGYTFGSGTRLTVV.

This chain uses TRBV10-3 with TRBJ2-2; possibly TRBD1 for D (5 bases). This CDR3 has 13 residues. CDR1 ENHRY and CDR2 SYGVKD come from the germline V gene. Trimming shortened V by 7 bases and J by 0 bases, and 6 bases separated the two germline ends. The CDR3 here is CAITGSNTGELFF. The CDR3 region has the DNA TGTGCCATCACAGGGTCGAACACCGGGGAGCTGTTTTTT.

The chain's CDR3 is CASSLKRFNQPQHF. DNA of the CDR3: TGTGCCAGCAGCTTAAAACGGTTTAATCAGCCCCAGCATTTT. The chain carries TRBV7-8 and TRBJ1-5, with unresolved D. With 2 bases removed from V and 4 bases from J, the gap between germline ends came to 9 bases. Germline assignment: CDR1 SGHVS and CDR2 FQNEAQ. The CDR3 consists of 14 residues.

The chain employs TRBV18 and TRBJ2-7; 7 nucleotides align to TRBD1. With V trimmed by 6 bases and J by 6 bases, 14 bases remained unmatched. The CDR3 runs 15 residues. In germline, CDR1 is KGHSH, CDR2 LQKENI. CDR3 nucleotides: TGTGCCAGCTCCACCTTCGGGCAGGGGGAAAGCGAGCAGTACTTC. Translation gives CASSTFGQGESEQYF.

This chain uses TRBV18 with TRBJ2-5; D uncertain. Germline values: CDR1 KGHSH, CDR2 LQKENI. CDR3 length equals 11 residues. Trimming pared 8 bases from V and 2 bases from J, leaving 6 bases between. In DNA form, the CDR3 reads TGTGCCAGCGCCACACAAGAGACCCAGTACTTC. Its protein is CASATQETQYF.

V and J are TRBV5-1 and TRBJ2-7; D unresolved. Germline V gene data show CDR1 as SGHRS and CDR2 as YFSETQ. CDR3 length: 15 residues. V shed 3 bases and J shed 0 bases, with 13 bases lying between them. The CDR3 DNA sequence: TGCGCCAGCAGCTATGTAGAAAGGCTCTCCTACGAGCAGTACTTC. Its protein is CASSYVERLSYEQYF.

The genes are TRBV6-4 and TRBJ2-3, with D possibly being TRBD2 (5 bases). Germline V CDR1 and CDR2: MRHNA, SNTAGT. With 8 bases removed from V and 6 bases from J, the gap between germline ends came to 12 bases. The CDR3 contains 12 residues. The DNA of the CDR3 is TGTGCCAGCTCGAGGGCCGCCGATACGCAGTATTTT. It encodes CASSRAADTQYF.

This chain uses TRBV6-6 with TRBJ1-1; D is uncertain. Germline lookup yields CDR1 MNHNY and CDR2 SVGAGI (reference sequence). The CDR3 loop spans 12 amino acids. V shed 5 bases and J shed 4 bases, with 8 bases lying between them. The CDR3 reads CASSRGVTEAFF. CDR3 DNA sequence: TGTGCCAGCAGTCGCGGGGTCACTGAAGCTTTCTTT.

The chain links TRBV28 to TRBJ1-2; D possibly corresponds to TRBD1 (5 bases). This CDR3 is built from 13 residues. In germline, CDR1 is MDHEN, CDR2 SYDVKM. V was trimmed by 3 bases and J by 4 bases, leaving 9 bases between them. DNA of the CDR3: TGTGCCAGCAGTTTCCCAGACAGCTATGGCTACACCTTC. It translates to CASSFPDSYGYTF.